This T cell receptor (beta chain) was recorded in a study of T-cell memory formation after mild COVID-19. Germline V gene sequence: CDR1 SGHAT, CDR2 FQNNGV. The CDR3 loop spans 20 amino acids. The V and J ends lost 1 base and 1 base, in that order; junction bases with no gene match: 15. TCRdb processed the 5' RACE reads anew with MiXCR; each CDR3 protein has one entry. The sample includes 300,000 to 400,000 distinct CDR3 sequences, roughly an eighth seen only once; the top ten take about 24%. J is TRBJ2-3 and V is TRBV11-2; 9 bases map to TRBD2. The sample taken for sequencing was PBMCs or a T cell subset sorted from them (not recorded which). The TCR sequence derives from a man aged 18 to 30 who had mild COVID-19 (a few samples of this study predate the infection). Cell type and time point are not known. DNA for the CDR3: TGTGCCAGCAGCTTAGGTCCCATCCGCGGGGGGGCATCGGGCACAGATACGCAGTATTTT. It translates to CASSLGPIRGGASGTDTQYF. The full variable domain, rest sourced from reference TRBV11-2 and TRBJ2-3, is EAGVAQSPRYKIIEKRQSVAFWCNPISGHATLYWYQQILGQGPKLLIQFQNNGVVDDSQLPKDRFSAERLKGVDSTLKIQPAKLEDSAVYLCASSLGPIRGGASGTDTQYFGPGTRLTVL.